This T cell receptor beta chain appears in the sequencing data of a study of read filtering for tumor transcriptome and immune sequencing. Study-level background: Whole-transcriptome libraries were prepared after DNase treatment.

This clonotype has a count of ten or more. The CDR3 totals 17 residues. Germline V gives CDR1 LGHDT, CDR2 YNNKEL (reference sequence). V lost 0 bases to trimming and J lost 9 bases; unmatched junction nucleotides: 7. From 400 to 450 ng of RNA, a library with molecular barcoded alpha/delta and beta/gamma adaptors was made. TCRdb re-analysed the reads in MiXCR, keeping a single row per CDR3 protein. The data show under 150,000 distinct CDR3 sequences, about 12% seen once. Sequencing was performed on a population of CD138-negative cells sorted from bone marrow. The V call is TRBV3-1, the J call TRBJ2-1; 14 nucleotides agree with TRBD2. This TCR was recovered from a donor aged 40 or older with multiple myeloma. Here the CDR3 reads CASSQDIGTSGSREQFF. The CDR3 region has the DNA TGTGCCAGCAGCCAAGATATTGGGACTAGCGGGAGCCGTGAGCAGTTCTTC.